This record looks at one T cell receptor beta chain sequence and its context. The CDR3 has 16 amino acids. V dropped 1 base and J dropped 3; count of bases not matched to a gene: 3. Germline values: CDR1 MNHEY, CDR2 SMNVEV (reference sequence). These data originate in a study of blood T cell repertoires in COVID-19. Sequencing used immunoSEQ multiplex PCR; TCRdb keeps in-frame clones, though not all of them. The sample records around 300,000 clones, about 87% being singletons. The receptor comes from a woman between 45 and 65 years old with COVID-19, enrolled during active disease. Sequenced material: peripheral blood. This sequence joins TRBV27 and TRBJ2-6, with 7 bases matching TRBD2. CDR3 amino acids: CASSLLGGVGANVLTF. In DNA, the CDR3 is TGTGCCAGCAGTTTATTGGGGGGGGTTGGGGCCAACGTCCTGACTTTC. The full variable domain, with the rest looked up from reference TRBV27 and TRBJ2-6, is EAQVTQNPRYLITVTGKKLTVTCSQNMNHEYMSWYRQDPGLGLRQIYYSMNVEVTDKGDVPEGYKVSRKEKRNFPLILESPSPNQTSLYFCASSLLGGVGANVLTFGAGSRLTVL.